Listed below are T cell receptor beta chains from one sample, sequenced in a study of control samples from healthy donors and cancer patients. Generated by immunoSEQ multiplex PCR, the TCRdb table keeps only in-frame clones and is missing some. This sample has over 80,000 clones, with more than 75% found just once. Sequences were obtained from blood. The receptors come from a man in his sixties in good health. CDR3s leave out the opening cysteine and the closing phenylalanine or tryptophan. The order of the fields is J gene, V gene, D gene, CDR3 protein. D genes are given only for firm matches.

J: TRBJ1-5
V: TRBV5-6
D: -
CDR3: ASSLGPGLDQPQH

J: TRBJ1-1
V: TRBV24-1
D: -
CDR3: ATSDSAGEAF

J: TRBJ1-2
V: TRBV7-9
D: -
CDR3: ASSPEGWTAANYGYT

J: TRBJ2-5
V: TRBV7-9
D: -
CDR3: ASSPPVYETQY

J: TRBJ1-2
V: TRBV7-9
D: -
CDR3: ASSSTTTQGYGYT

J: TRBJ2-2
V: TRBV9
D: -
CDR3: ASSSSRGELF

J: TRBJ2-5
V: TRBV7-6
D: -
CDR3: ASSPGETQY

J: TRBJ2-7
V: TRBV4-1
D: TRBD2
CDR3: ASSQAPPGPSGGYSYEQY

J: TRBJ2-7
V: TRBV2
D: -
CDR3: ASSENRHSGEQY

J: TRBJ2-3
V: TRBV7-9
D: -
CDR3: ASSPLSRNTQY

J: TRBJ2-1
V: TRBV2
D: TRBD2
CDR3: ASWLAGDNEQF

J: TRBJ1-5
V: TRBV18
D: -
CDR3: ASSPQVKDQPQH

J: TRBJ1-4
V: TRBV4-2
D: -
CDR3: ASSQEPPGIQNEKLF

J: TRBJ2-7
V: TRBV6-5
D: TRBD1
CDR3: ASRRDRGEFYEQY

J: TRBJ1-4
V: TRBV4-1
D: -
CDR3: ASTPWGGSGNEKLF

J: TRBJ1-4
V: TRBV24-1
D: -
CDR3: ATSDPRATNEKLF

J: TRBJ2-1
V: TRBV27
D: -
CDR3: ASSLYGANEQF

J: TRBJ1-3
V: TRBV11-2
D: -
CDR3: ASSLGGGISGNTIY

J: TRBJ2-3
V: TRBV3-1/TRBV3-2
D: TRBD2
CDR3: ASSPPSGGSTDTQY

J: TRBJ2-5
V: TRBV5-1
D: -
CDR3: ASSLVDGETQY

J: TRBJ1-4
V: TRBV6-6
D: TRBD1
CDR3: ASSLPGQTEILF

J: TRBJ1-5
V: TRBV6-2/TRBV6-3
D: -
CDR3: ASSTTGWRPQH

J: TRBJ2-2
V: TRBV12-3/TRBV12-4
D: TRBD1
CDR3: ASNRGNTGELF

J: TRBJ1-1
V: TRBV7-9
D: -
CDR3: ASSLLTGLMNTEAF

J: TRBJ2-1
V: TRBV19
D: -
CDR3: ASSSRASEQF

J: TRBJ2-5
V: TRBV7-8
D: -
CDR3: ASSFGSGVETQY

J: TRBJ2-2
V: TRBV5-4
D: TRBD1
CDR3: ASRGQTQSGELF

J: TRBJ1-5
V: TRBV4-2
D: -
CDR3: ASSQETWDNQPQH

J: TRBJ2-7
V: TRBV15
D: -
CDR3: ATSGTIGTYEQY

J: TRBJ2-7
V: TRBV12-3/TRBV12-4
D: -
CDR3: ASSLWDRREQY

J: TRBJ2-3
V: TRBV11-2
D: TRBD2
CDR3: ASSPGTSGITDTQY

J: TRBJ1-1
V: TRBV29-1
D: -
CDR3: SVGGVLNTEAF

J: TRBJ2-5
V: TRBV24-1
D: -
CDR3: ATSDGGKQETQY

J: TRBJ2-6
V: TRBV6-1
D: TRBD1
CDR3: ASSEAGQAVSSGANVLT